Following are 29 T cell receptor beta chains from one sample sequenced in a study of T cell responses to AZD1222 COVID-19 vaccine (dated by TCRdb to 2020 to 2023). The time point label here, explained by the study, means: baseline before first vaccination. Preparation of the library involved the immunoSEQ multiplex PCR assay. TCRdb took this table from immuneACCESS and kept in-frame rearrangements with V and J called. Such tables lack part of the clones; where checked against another copy, unresolved V genes explain under half of the gap, and the rest is unexplained. Within this sample are some 120,000 clones, with 86% of them counted one time only. The top ten hold 12% of the sample. The sequences come from peripheral blood, collected on day 0 of AZD1222 vaccination. All receptors come from an adult in good health.

This clone was detected once. The V gene is TRBV5-4, the J gene TRBJ2-5; the D gene is possibly TRBD2 (7 bases). Germline V gene sequence: CDR1 SGHNT, CDR2 YYREEE (reference sequence). There are 15 residues in the CDR3. V was shortened by 4 bases and J by 6 bases, with 19 bases between the two germline ends. In DNA, the CDR3 is TGTGCCAGCAGCCCCGGGGGCGGGGGTGTACAGACCCAGTACTTC. Translating it yields CASSPGGGGVQTQYF.

The chain carries TRBV6-5 and TRBJ2-4, with 8 bases aligning to TRBD2. Germline CDR1 reads MNHEY; CDR2 reads SVGAGI. The CDR3 sequence is 14 residues long. Trimming removed 6 bases from V and 12 bases from J; junction bases left unmatched: 13. The CDR3 region has the DNA TGTGCCAGCAGCTCCCCCCCTGACCGGGAGGGTCAGTACTTC. It encodes CASSSPPDREGQYF.

The rearrangement links TRBV6-1 to TRBJ1-2; possible D gene TRBD1, 5 bases. Germline V gene sequence: CDR1 MNHNS, CDR2 SASEGT. There are 15 residues in the CDR3. V shed 1 base and J shed 0 bases, with 9 bases lying between them. The CDR3 is CASSEGQRTNYGYTF. The CDR3 bases are TGTGCCAGCAGTGAAGGACAGCGAACTAACTATGGCTACACCTTC.

The chain is built from TRBV9 and TRBJ2-3; D possibly corresponds to TRBD1 (6 bases). The CDR3 extends over 16 amino acids. The V end was cut by 0 bases, the J end by 2 bases, with 13 bases between. Germline loops: CDR1 SGDLS, CDR2 YYNGEE. Here the CDR3 DNA reads TGTGCCAGCAGCGTAGATGGCAGGGGTCTCACAGATACGCAGTATTTT. Its translation: CASSVDGRGLTDTQYF.

V gene TRBV2 combines with J gene TRBJ2-4; 8 bases are shared with TRBD1. The junction had 3 bases not matched to a gene; V was cut back by 6 bases and J by 2 bases. Germline CDR1 is SNHLY and CDR2 is FYNNEI. This CDR3 is built from 14 residues. The CDR3 nucleotides are TGTGCCAGCAGCGACAGGGGAACCAAAAACATTCAGTACTTC. This gives the protein CASSDRGTKNIQYF.

This rearrangement joins TRBV24-1 to TRBJ1-1; tentative D call: TRBD1 (5 bases). The CDR3 consists of 13 residues. V dropped 4 bases and J dropped 1 base, with 6 bases sitting between them. Germline V gene sequence: CDR1 KGHDR, CDR2 SFDVKD. In DNA form, the CDR3 reads TGTGCCACCAGTGACACAGGGAACACTGAAGCTTTCTTT. It codes for CATSDTGNTEAFF.

The V gene is TRBV5-4, the J gene TRBJ1-2; D is unresolved. Trimming left V 3 bases short and J 8 bases short, with 17 bases between. The CDR3 spans 14 residues. Per germline, CDR1 SGHNT and CDR2 YYREEE (reference sequence). As DNA, the CDR3 is TGTGCCAGCAGCTCCCTTGGGCCGGAGAGGGGCTACACCTTC. This encodes CASSSLGPERGYTF.

This chain connects TRBV5-1 to TRBJ1-2; D is uncertain. V was shortened by 3 bases and J by 0 bases, with 6 bases between the two germline ends. CDR3 length: 13 amino acids. Germline V gene sequence: CDR1 SGHRS, CDR2 YFSETQ. Here the CDR3 DNA reads TGCGCCAGCAGCTCAGGAACTAACTATGGCTACACCTTC. Amino acid sequence: CASSSGTNYGYTF.

The chain has TRBV5-4 and TRBJ1-4, with D maybe TRBD1 (5 bases). Germline V gives CDR1 SGHNT, CDR2 YYREEE (reference sequence). The CDR3 consists of 16 residues. The V end was cut by 9 bases, the J end by 5 bases, with 23 bases between. For the CDR3, the DNA is TGTGCCACCGGGGGACCGACCGGGGGGGAGAATGAAAAACTGTTTTTT. Translating it yields CATGGPTGGENEKLFF.

The chain links TRBV24-1 to TRBJ2-3; D not resolved. The V and J ends lost 1 base and 2 bases respectively, with 12 bases between them. The CDR3 contains 16 residues. CDR1 is KGHDR and CDR2 is SFDVKD in the germline V gene. The CDR3 nucleotides are TGTGCCACCAGTGATTTAGAGTTGTACAACACAGATACGCAGTATTTT. This encodes CATSDLELYNTDTQYF.

The CDR3 is CASSVAASETDTQYF. The CDR3 nucleotides are TGTGCCAGCAGCGTTGCCGCTAGCGAGACAGATACGCAGTATTTT. V usage is TRBV5-8 and J usage is TRBJ2-3; possibly TRBD2 for D (6 bases). In germline, CDR1 is SGHTS, CDR2 YDEGEE. V lost 4 bases, J lost 3 bases, and 15 bases lay in between. The CDR3 sequence is 15 residues long.

The J gene is TRBJ1-3, the V gene TRBV4-2, with D tentatively TRBD1 (6 bases). Trimming cost V 3 bases and J 11 bases, with 14 bases left between them. The CDR3 has 13 amino acids. In germline, CDR1 is LGHNA, CDR2 YNFKEQ. The CDR3 region has the DNA TGTGCCAGCAGCCAGGTTAACAGGGCGGCCATATATTTT. Residues: CASSQVNRAAIYF.

This clone was recorded once. The rearrangement links TRBV27 to TRBJ1-3, with D maybe TRBD1 (6 bases). The CDR3 runs 15 residues. V shed 6 bases and J shed 3 bases, with 15 bases lying between them. Per the germline V gene, CDR1 is MNHEY and CDR2 is SMNVEV (reference sequence). The DNA for the CDR3 is TGTGCCAGCAGGACGGGACACGGGGGTGGAAACACCATATATTTT. Amino acids: CASRTGHGGGNTIYF.

The CDR3 bases are TGTGCCAGCAGTTCCTCCCTCTACGAGGCCACAGATACGCAGTATTTT. Its translation: CASSSSLYEATDTQYF. The chain joins TRBV28 to TRBJ2-3; D ambiguous. This CDR3 region has 16 residues. Trimming cost V 4 bases and J 2 bases, with 16 bases left between them. Germline loops: CDR1 MDHEN, CDR2 SYDVKM.

This chain joins TRBV30 and TRBJ1-2; 7 nucleotides match TRBD1. The germline CDR1 and CDR2 sequences are GTSNPN and SVGIG (reference sequence). Trimming took 0 bases from V and 0 from J; bases not matched to a gene: 10. There are 17 residues in the CDR3. CDR3 in DNA: TGTGCCTGGAGTGTACGTGTAGGGGGCAGAACTAACTATGGCTACACCTTC. Translating it yields CAWSVRVGGRTNYGYTF.

This clone was counted a single time. The rearrangement uses TRBV11-1 and TRBJ1-1; D is ambiguous. This CDR3 comprises 13 residues. Germline-derived CDR1 and CDR2 are SGHAT and FQDESV (reference sequence). The V and J ends lost 1 base and 1 base respectively, with 4 bases between them. CDR3 coding DNA: TGTGCCAGCAGCTTAGTAAGGAACACTGAAGCTTTCTTT. Residues: CASSLVRNTEAFF.

This clone came up once. The chain is built from TRBV5-4 and TRBJ2-1, with 8 nucleotides matching TRBD1. Trimming at V came to 0 bases and at J to 8 bases, leaving 7 bases not matched to a gene. Germline lookup yields CDR1 SGHNT and CDR2 YYREEE (reference sequence). The CDR3 contains 15 residues. This CDR3 is CASSLVGTGAHEQFF. DNA of the CDR3: TGTGCCAGCAGCTTGGTGGGGACAGGAGCCCATGAGCAGTTCTTC.

The V call is TRBV5-1, the J call TRBJ2-2; the D gene is possibly TRBD1 (6 bases). Germline V lookup: CDR1 SGHRS, CDR2 YFSETQ. V lost 7 bases, J lost 0 bases, and 10 bases lay in between. The CDR3 has 14 residues. CDR3 DNA sequence: TGCGCCAGCGAGACAGGTCCGAACACCGGGGAGCTGTTTTTT. Translating gives CASETGPNTGELFF. The full variable domain, completed using reference TRBV5-1 and TRBJ2-2, is KAGVTQTPRYLIKTRGQQVTLSCSPISGHRSVSWYQQTPGQGLQFLFEYFSETQRNKGNFPGRFSGRQFSNSRSEMNVSTLELGDSALYLCASETGPNTGELFFGEGSRLTVL.

The chain joins TRBV2 to TRBJ1-5; TRBD1 aligns across 8 bases. J gave up 5 bases and V 2 bases, and 2 bases lay outside the gene matches. Germline loops: CDR1 SNHLY, CDR2 FYNNEI. This CDR3 has 14 residues. Written as DNA, the CDR3 is TGTGCCAGCAGTGAAATGACAGGGGATCAGCCCCAGCATTTT. The encoded protein is CASSEMTGDQPQHF. The whole variable domain, filled in from reference TRBV2 and TRBJ1-5, reads EPEVTQTPSHQVTQMGQEVILRCVPISNHLYFYWYRQILGQKVEFLVSFYNNEISEKSEIFDDQFSVERPDGSNFTLKIRSTKLEDSAMYFCASSEMTGDQPQHFGDGTRLSIL.

The J gene is TRBJ1-1, the V gene TRBV11-2; no reliable D call. Trimming cost V 3 bases and J 7 bases, with 12 bases left between them. This CDR3 contains 13 residues. CDR1 and CDR2 from the germline V gene are SGHAT and FQNNGV. In DNA form, the CDR3 reads TGTGCCAGCAGCTTTGCAACGGCGAGTGAAGCTTTCTTT. Its protein product is CASSFATASEAFF.

The chain uses TRBV5-8 and TRBJ1-1; the D gene is possibly TRBD1 (5 bases). Deletions cut 7 bases from V and 5 bases from J, with 18 bases between. The V gene's germline CDR1 is SGHTS and CDR2 YDEGEE. This CDR3 has 14 amino acids. The CDR3 protein is CASQGRPHGTEAFF. In DNA form, the CDR3 reads TGTGCCAGCCAGGGACGGCCTCATGGGACTGAAGCTTTCTTT.

The J gene is TRBJ1-3, the V gene TRBV5-6, with 7 bases that match TRBD1. CDR3 size: 15 residues. Germline CDR1 reads SGHDT; CDR2 reads YYEEEE. The V gene end was trimmed by 0 bases and the J gene end by 2 bases; junction bases not matched to a gene: 2. The CDR3 region is CASSLGTGAGNTIYF. The CDR3 DNA is TGTGCCAGCAGCTTGGGTACAGGGGCTGGAAACACCATATATTTT. Variable domain in full (rest from reference TRBV5-6 and TRBJ1-3): DAGVTQSPTHLIKTRGQQVTLRCSPKSGHDTVSWYQQALGQGPQFIFQYYEEEERQRGNFPDRFSGHQFPNYSSELNVNALLLGDSALYLCASSLGTGAGNTIYFGEGSWLTVV.

The V call is TRBV5-4, the J call TRBJ2-1; the match to TRBD2 covers 7 bases. CDR1 is SGHNT, CDR2 YYREEE, per germline (reference sequence). Losses at the gene ends were 0 bases for V and 8 bases for J; bases not matched to a gene: 11. The CDR3 is 16 amino acids. In nucleotides, the CDR3 is TGTGCCAGCAGCTTGGCCAACCAGCGGGGTTCGTATGAGCAGTTCTTC. Amino acid sequence: CASSLANQRGSYEQFF.

CDR3 region: CASSEQVGGGNQPQHF. CDR3 bases: TGTGCCAGCAGTGAACAGGTAGGAGGGGGTAATCAGCCCCAGCATTTT. The V call is TRBV6-1, the J call TRBJ1-5; D possibly corresponds to TRBD1 (6 bases). V was clipped by 2 bases and J by 4 bases, with 15 bases between them. Germline V gene lookup returns CDR1 MNHNS and CDR2 SASEGT. The CDR3 is made up of 16 amino acids.

The sample holds one count of this clone. At one end the junction does not follow the germline gene, possibly because of a read error. The chain joins TRBV5-4 to TRBJ2-5; TRBD2 aligns across 7 bases. The CDR3 has 14 amino acids. CDR1 and CDR2 (germline): SGHNT, YYREEE (reference sequence). In DNA, the CDR3 is TGTGCCAGCAGCTTGGGCCTAGCGGAAGAGGCCCAGTACTTC. This translates into CASSLGLAEEAQYF. The full variable domain, in which reference TRBV5-4 and TRBJ2-5 provide the parts outside the CDR3, is ETGVTQSPTHLIKTRGQQVTLRCSSQSGHNTVSWYQQALGQGPQFIFQYYREEENGRGNFPPRFSGLQFPNYSSELNVNALELDDSALYLCASSLGLAEEAQYFGPGTRLLVL.

This chain links TRBV19 with TRBJ2-5; 9 positions agree with TRBD1. V lost 3 bases to trimming and J lost 4 bases; unmatched junction nucleotides: 6. The CDR3 runs to 15 residues. CDR1 LNHDA and CDR2 SQIVND come from the germline V gene (reference sequence). CDR3 sequence (DNA): TGTGCCAGTAGTATGGTCGACAGGGGGGCAGAGACCCAGTACTTC. Translation: CASSMVDRGAETQYF. Complete variable domain (other parts from reference TRBV19 and TRBJ2-5): DGGITQSPKYLFRKEGQNVTLSCEQNLNHDAMYWYRQDPGQGLRLIYYSQIVNDFQKGDIAEGYSVSREKKESFPLTVTSAQKNPTAFYLCASSMVDRGAETQYFGPGTRLLVL.

This clone was picked up one time. Compared with germline, one end of the junction differs, possibly owing to a read error. The chain recombines TRBV6-1 with TRBJ1-4; D is undetermined. The CDR3 loop spans 13 amino acids. Germline V gives CDR1 MNHNS, CDR2 SASEGT. The CDR3 sequence is CASRDAKNEKLFF. Here the CDR3 DNA reads TGTGCCAGCCGTGACGCGAAAAATGAAAAACTGTTTTTT.

The chain links TRBV19 to TRBJ2-3; 9 bases align to TRBD2. CDR1 LNHDA and CDR2 SQIVND come from the germline V gene (reference sequence). The CDR3 length is 16 residues. J was trimmed by 4 bases and V by 6 bases; bases with no gene match: 11. The CDR3 reads CASSANSGGDADTQYF. The CDR3 coding sequence is TGTGCCAGTAGCGCTAATAGCGGGGGCGACGCAGATACGCAGTATTTT.

This chain connects TRBV24-1 to TRBJ2-7, with D unresolved. Germline V gene lookup returns CDR1 KGHDR and CDR2 SFDVKD. The CDR3 has 13 amino acids. The V end lost 1 base, the J end lost 1 base, and 4 bases lay between the germline ends. The DNA for the CDR3 is TGTGCCACCAGTGATTTCAGTTCCTACGAGCAGTACTTC. Translation gives CATSDFSSYEQYF.